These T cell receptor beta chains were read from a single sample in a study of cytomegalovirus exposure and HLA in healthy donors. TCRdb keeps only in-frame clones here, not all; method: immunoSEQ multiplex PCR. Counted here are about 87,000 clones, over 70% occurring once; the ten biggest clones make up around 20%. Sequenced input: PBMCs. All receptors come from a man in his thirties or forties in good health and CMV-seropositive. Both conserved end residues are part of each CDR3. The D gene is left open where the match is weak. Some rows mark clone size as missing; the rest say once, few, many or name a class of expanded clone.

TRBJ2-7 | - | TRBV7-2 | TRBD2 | CASSSLAGGPNEQYF | TGTGCCAGCAGCTCCCTAGCGGGGGGGCCCAACGAGCAGTACTTC
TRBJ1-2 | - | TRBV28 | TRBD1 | CASSLPTGANGYTF | TGTGCCAGCAGTCTCCCGACAGGGGCGAATGGCTACACCTTC
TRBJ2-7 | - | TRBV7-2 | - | CASSPRGGTDYEQYF | TGTGCCAGCAGCCCCCGTGGGGGGACAGACTACGAGCAGTACTTC
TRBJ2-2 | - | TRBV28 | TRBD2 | CASSSLAYAGELFF | TGTGCCAGCAGTTCACTAGCGTACGCCGGGGAGCTGTTTTTT
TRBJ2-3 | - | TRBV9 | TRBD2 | CASSVGSGGAMTDTQYF | TGTGCCAGCAGCGTCGGAAGCGGGGGGGCCATGACAGATACGCAGTATTTT
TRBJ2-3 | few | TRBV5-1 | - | CASSSTGSTDTQYF | TGCGCCAGCAGCTCGACAGGCAGCACAGATACGCAGTATTTT
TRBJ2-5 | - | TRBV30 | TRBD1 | CAWSVQGETQYF | TGTGCCTGGAGTGTACAGGGGGAGACCCAGTACTTC
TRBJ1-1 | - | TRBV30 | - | CAWKVEGNTEAFF | TGTGCCTGGAAAGTTGAGGGGAACACTGAAGCTTTCTTT
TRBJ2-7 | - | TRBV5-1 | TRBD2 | CASSPGGGLYEQYF | TGCGCCAGCAGCCCCGGGGGGGGACTCTACGAGCAGTACTTC
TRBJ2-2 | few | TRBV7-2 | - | CASSFQGTTGELFF | TGTGCCAGCAGCTTTCAGGGGACCACCGGGGAGCTGTTTTTT
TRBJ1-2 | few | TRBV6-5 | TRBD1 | CARRGRDGGYGYTF | TGTGCTCGTAGGGGGCGCGATGGTGGGTATGGCTACACCTTC
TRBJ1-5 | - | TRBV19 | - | CASSIGFRRVGNQPQHF | TGTGCCAGTAGTATCGGTTTCCGCAGGGTGGGCAATCAGCCCCAGCATTTT
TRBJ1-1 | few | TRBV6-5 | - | CASSRQVATEAFF | TGTGCCAGCAGCCGACAGGTGGCCACTGAAGCTTTCTTT
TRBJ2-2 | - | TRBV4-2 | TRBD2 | CASFFSGGALSTGELFF | TGTGCCAGCTTCTTTAGCGGGGGGGCCCTTAGCACCGGGGAGCTGTTTTTT
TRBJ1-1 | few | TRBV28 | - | CASSSPLGALNTEAFF | TGTGCCAGCAGTTCCCCTCTGGGGGCCTTGAACACTGAAGCTTTCTTT
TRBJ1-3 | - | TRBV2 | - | CASTPGNSGNTIYF | TGTGCCAGCACCCCAGGGAACTCTGGAAACACCATATATTTT
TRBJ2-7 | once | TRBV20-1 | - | CSAASQDQWYF | TGCAGTGCTGCCTCCCAGGATCAGTGGTACTTC
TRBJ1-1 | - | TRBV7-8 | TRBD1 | CASSLTRTGDTEAFF | TGTGCCAGCAGCCTAACCCGGACAGGCGACACTGAAGCTTTCTTT
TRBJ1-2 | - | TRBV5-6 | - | CASSLGRGDYGYTF | TGTGCCAGCAGCTTGGGCCGGGGGGACTATGGCTACACCTTC
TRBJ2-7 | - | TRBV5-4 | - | CASSLNPRGEGAFYEQYF | TGTGCCAGCAGCTTGAATCCCCGCGGCGAAGGGGCCTTTTACGAGCAGTACTTC
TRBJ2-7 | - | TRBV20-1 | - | CSATTGSGQYF | TGCAGTGCTACCACAGGGTCGGGGCAGTACTTC
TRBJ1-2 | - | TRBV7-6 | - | CASSSDYSRANYGYTF | TGTGCCAGCAGCTCAGACTACAGCCGAGCTAACTATGGCTACACCTTC
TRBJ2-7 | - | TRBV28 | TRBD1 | CASNPPQTGSDEQYF | TGTGCCAGCAATCCCCCCCAGACAGGGAGCGACGAGCAGTACTTC
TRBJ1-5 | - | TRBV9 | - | CASSVGRASQPQHF | TGTGCCAGCAGCGTCGGCAGGGCGAGTCAGCCCCAGCATTTT
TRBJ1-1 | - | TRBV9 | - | CASSGTGGQLNTEAFF | TGTGCCAGCAGCGGAACCGGCGGACAGCTCAACACTGAAGCTTTCTTT
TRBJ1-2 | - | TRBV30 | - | CAGDKQGIGYGYTF | TGTGCCGGGGATAAACAGGGAATCGGCTATGGCTACACCTTC
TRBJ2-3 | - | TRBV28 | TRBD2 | CASSLTSGYTDTQYF | TGTGCCAGCAGCCTCACTAGCGGATACACAGATACGCAGTATTTT
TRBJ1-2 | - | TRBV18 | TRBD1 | CASSPDRANHYDGYTF | TGTGCCAGCTCCCCGGACAGGGCTAATCACTATGATGGCTACACCTTC
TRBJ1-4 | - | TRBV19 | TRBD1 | CASSISPPGQGVPGEKLFF | TGTGCCAGTAGTATATCGCCTCCGGGACAGGGCGTCCCAGGGGAAAAACTGTTTTTT
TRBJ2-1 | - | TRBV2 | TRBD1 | CASSVRQGYNEQFF | TGTGCCAGCAGTGTAAGACAGGGGTACAATGAGCAGTTCTTC
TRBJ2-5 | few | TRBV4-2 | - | CASSQGGAEETQYF | TGTGCCAGCAGCCAAGGGGGAGCGGAAGAGACCCAGTACTTC
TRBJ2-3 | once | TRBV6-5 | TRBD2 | CASSYQAGDRTDTQYF | TGTGCCAGCAGTTACCAAGCGGGGGACCGCACAGATACGCAGTATTTT
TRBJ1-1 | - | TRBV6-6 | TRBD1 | CASSYSLDRAEAFF | TGTGCCAGCAGTTACTCGTTGGACAGGGCTGAAGCTTTCTTT
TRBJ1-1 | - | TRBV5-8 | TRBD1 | CASRPDRGVGRAFF | TGTGCCAGCAGACCCGACAGGGGTGTTGGACGAGCTTTCTTT
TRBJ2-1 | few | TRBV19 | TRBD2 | CASSILAGGFYNEQFF | TGTGCCAGTAGTATCTTGGCGGGGGGGTTTTACAATGAGCAGTTCTTC
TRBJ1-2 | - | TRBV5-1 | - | CASSLLTEYGYTF | TGCGCCAGCAGCTTGTTGACGGAGTATGGCTACACCTTC
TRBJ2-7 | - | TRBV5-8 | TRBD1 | CASRDRASYEQYF | TGTGCCAGTAGAGACAGGGCTTCCTACGAGCAGTACTTC
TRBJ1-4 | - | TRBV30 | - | CASPGPLDEKLFF | TGTGCCTCGCCGGGTCCTCTCGATGAAAAACTGTTTTTT
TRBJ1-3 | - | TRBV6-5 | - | CASSYDGGNSGNTIYF | TGTGCCAGCAGTTACGATGGGGGGAACTCTGGAAACACCATATATTTT
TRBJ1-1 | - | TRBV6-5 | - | CASSFSRGTEAFF | TGTGCCAGCAGTTTCAGTCGCGGGACTGAAGCTTTCTTT
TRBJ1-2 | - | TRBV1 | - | CTSSHLREIYGYTF | TGCACCAGCAGCCACCTAAGGGAGATCTATGGCTACACCTTC
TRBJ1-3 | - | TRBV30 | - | CAWSRGRVRLQGNTIYF | TGTGCCTGGAGTCGCGGCAGGGTGCGATTACAAGGAAACACCATATATTTT
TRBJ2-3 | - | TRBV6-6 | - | CAGGLAGTDTQYF | TGTGCCGGGGGGCTAGCGGGCACAGATACGCAGTATTTT
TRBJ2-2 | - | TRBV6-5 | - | CASSSDSYTGELFF | TGTGCCAGCAGTTCCGACTCCTACACGGGGGAGCTGTTTTTT
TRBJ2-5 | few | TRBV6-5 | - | CATSTGTEETQYF | TGTGCCACCTCTACGGGGACTGAGGAGACCCAGTACTTC
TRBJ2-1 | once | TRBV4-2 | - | CASSQEIGSRYNEQFF | TGTGCCAGCAGCCAAGAGATCGGGAGTCGCTACAATGAGCAGTTCTTC
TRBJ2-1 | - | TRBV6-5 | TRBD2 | CASSLTSGSWNEQFF | TGTGCCAGCAGCCTAACTAGCGGGAGTTGGAATGAGCAGTTCTTC
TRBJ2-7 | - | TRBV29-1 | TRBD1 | CSVGQGASAYEQYF | TGCAGCGTTGGACAGGGGGCCTCTGCCTACGAGCAGTACTTC
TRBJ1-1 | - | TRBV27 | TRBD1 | CASSWTGGSQAFF | TGTGCCAGCAGTTGGACAGGGGGTAGTCAGGCTTTCTTT
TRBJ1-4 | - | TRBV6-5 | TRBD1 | CASSYAGGVEKLFF | TGTGCCAGCAGTTACGCAGGGGGCGTTGAAAAACTGTTTTTT
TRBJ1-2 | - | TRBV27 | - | CASTISGVSNYGYTF | TGTGCCAGCACAATCTCAGGGGTCTCTAACTATGGCTACACCTTC